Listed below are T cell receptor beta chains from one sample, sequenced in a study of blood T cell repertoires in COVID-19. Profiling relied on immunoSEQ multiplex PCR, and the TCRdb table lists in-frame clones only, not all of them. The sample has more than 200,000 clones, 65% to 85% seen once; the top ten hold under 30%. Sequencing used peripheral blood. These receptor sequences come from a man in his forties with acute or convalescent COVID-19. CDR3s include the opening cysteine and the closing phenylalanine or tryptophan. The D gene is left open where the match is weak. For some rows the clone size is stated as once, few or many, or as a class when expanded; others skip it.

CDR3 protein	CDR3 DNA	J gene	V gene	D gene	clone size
CATIAGLAGFQETQYF	TGTGCCACCATCGCCGGACTAGCGGGATTCCAAGAGACCCAGTACTTC	TRBJ2-5	TRBV15	TRBD2	NA
CASSQFENTEAFF	TGTGCCAGCAGTCAGTTTGAGAACACTGAAGCTTTCTTT	TRBJ1-1	TRBV25-1	NA	NA
CASSPTGDNQPQHF	TGTGCCAGCTCACCGACAGGGGATAATCAGCCCCAGCATTTT	TRBJ1-5	TRBV18	TRBD1	NA
CASSQAPLLAGVTDTQYF	TGTGCCAGCAGCCAAGCCCCCTTACTAGCGGGAGTAACAGATACGCAGTATTTT	TRBJ2-3	TRBV14	TRBD2	NA
CASSVVSLPYNEQFF	TGTGCCAGCAGCGTAGTGAGCCTTCCCTACAATGAGCAGTTCTTC	TRBJ2-1	TRBV9	NA	once
CAWSLARGTEAFF	TGTGCCTGGAGTCTAGCCCGGGGGACTGAAGCTTTCTTT	TRBJ1-1	TRBV30	NA	NA
CASSLTSGSSDEQFF	TGTGCCAGCAGTCTTACTAGCGGGAGTTCGGATGAGCAGTTCTTC	TRBJ2-1	TRBV7-2	TRBD2	NA
CASSARLAGVPSYNEQFF	TGTGCCAGCAGCGCGAGACTAGCGGGAGTCCCCTCCTACAATGAGCAGTTCTTC	TRBJ2-1	TRBV5-6	TRBD2	NA
CAISETDRGYEQYF	TGTGCCATCAGTGAAACGGACAGGGGCTACGAGCAGTACTTC	TRBJ2-7	TRBV10-3	TRBD1	once
CASSQDLRGRDAFF	TGCGCCAGCAGCCAAGATTTGCGGGGGCGAGACGCTTTCTTT	TRBJ1-1	TRBV4-1	NA	few
CASSQFPTQGQPQHF	TGTGCCAGCAGCCAATTTCCTACTCAGGGGCAGCCCCAGCATTTT	TRBJ1-5	TRBV3-1/TRBV3-2	NA	NA
CASSIGTGGTEAFF	TGTGCCAGTAGTATTGGGACAGGGGGCACTGAAGCTTTCTTT	TRBJ1-1	TRBV19	TRBD1	NA
CASNPKGGRDTQYF	TGTGCCAGCAATCCCAAGGGGGGGAGAGATACGCAGTATTTT	TRBJ2-3	TRBV6-5	NA	NA
CASTDSSGRLETQYF	TGTGCCAGCACCGACTCTAGCGGGAGGTTGGAGACCCAGTACTTC	TRBJ2-5	TRBV6-6	TRBD2	NA
CASSLRSSGSSNQPQHF	TGTGCCAGCAGTTTAAGATCAAGCGGGTCGAGCAATCAGCCCCAGCATTTT	TRBJ1-5	TRBV27	NA	few
CATDAGGSSYNEQFF	TGTGCCACAGACGCGGGCGGGAGCTCCTACAATGAGCAGTTCTTC	TRBJ2-1	TRBV10-3	TRBD2	NA
CAISEGTSGRPYEQYF	TGTGCCATCAGTGAGGGGACTAGCGGGCGGCCCTACGAGCAGTACTTC	TRBJ2-7	TRBV10-3	TRBD2	NA
CSVEETGGTGELFF	TGCAGCGTTGAAGAGACAGGAGGCACCGGGGAGCTGTTTTTT	TRBJ2-2	TRBV29-1	NA	NA
CASKIRVDTEAFF	TGTGCCAGCAAGATCAGGGTAGACACTGAAGCTTTCTTT	TRBJ1-1	TRBV12-3/TRBV12-4	NA	NA
CAWSFGTGGKVAEAFF	TGTGCCTGGAGTTTCGGGACAGGGGGCAAGGTAGCTGAAGCTTTCTTT	TRBJ1-1	TRBV30	TRBD1	few
CSAPKAFF	TGCAGTGCTCCAAAAGCTTTCTTT	TRBJ1-1	TRBV20-1	NA	NA
CASSYSGGGRQPQHF	TGTGCCAGCAGTTACTCCGGCGGAGGGCGACAGCCCCAGCATTTT	TRBJ1-5	TRBV6-2/TRBV6-3	NA	NA
CASRLWGGGETQYF	TGTGCCAGCAGGTTGTGGGGGGGAGGAGAGACCCAGTACTTC	TRBJ2-5	TRBV5-4	TRBD2	NA
CASSVDRVTYEQYF	TGTGCCAGCAGCGTAGACAGGGTAACCTACGAGCAGTACTTC	TRBJ2-7	TRBV7-8	TRBD1	NA
CASSLGTSGLYEQYF	TGTGCCAGCAGCTTGGGGACTAGCGGCCTATACGAGCAGTACTTC	TRBJ2-7	TRBV5-6	TRBD2	NA
CASSLGSSRTGELFF	TGTGCCAGCAGCCTAGGGAGTTCGAGGACCGGGGAGCTGTTTTTT	TRBJ2-2	TRBV11-1	NA	NA
CASRLTGELFF	TGTGCCAGCAGACTCACCGGGGAGCTGTTTTTT	TRBJ2-2	TRBV12-3/TRBV12-4	NA	NA
CASRSRPTRTNYGYTF	TGTGCCAGCAGAAGCCGCCCCACGCGTACTAACTATGGCTACACCTTC	TRBJ1-2	TRBV27	NA	few
CASSLTTGAQPQHF	TGTGCCAGCAGCTTAACGACCGGAGCCCAGCCCCAGCATTTT	TRBJ1-5	TRBV7-2	NA	NA
CASSFSPTSGEAFF	TGTGCCAGCAGTTTTAGCCCCACCAGTGGTGAAGCTTTCTTT	TRBJ1-1	TRBV27	NA	NA
CSVEGTSGNTGELFF	TGCAGCGTTGAAGGGACTAGCGGAAACACCGGGGAGCTGTTTTTT	TRBJ2-2	TRBV29-1	TRBD2	NA
CAWNQLAGVGNEQFF	TGTGCCTGGAACCAACTAGCGGGAGTTGGCAATGAGCAGTTCTTC	TRBJ2-1	TRBV30	TRBD2	NA
CASSRGEYNEQFF	TGTGCCAGCAGCCGGGGGGAGTACAATGAGCAGTTCTTC	TRBJ2-1	TRBV7-2	TRBD2	NA
CASSFTGVREQYF	TGCGCCAGCAGCTTCACGGGAGTTCGGGAGCAGTACTTC	TRBJ2-7	TRBV5-1	NA	NA
CASSPTGANYGYTF	TGTGCCAGCAGCCCTACGGGGGCTAACTATGGCTACACCTTC	TRBJ1-2	TRBV11-2	NA	NA
CASSNRGPGEKLFF	TGTGCCAGCAGCAACAGGGGGCCGGGTGAAAAACTGTTTTTT	TRBJ1-4	TRBV21-1	NA	NA
CASSLGATDTQYF	TGTGCCAGCAGCTTGGGGGCCACAGATACGCAGTATTTT	TRBJ2-3	TRBV5-5	NA	NA
CASSMSQGAGANVLTF	TGTGCCAGCAGCATGTCCCAGGGGGCTGGGGCCAACGTCCTGACTTTC	TRBJ2-6	TRBV7-9	TRBD1	NA
CSASERAGDTQYF	TGCAGCGCCTCGGAGAGGGCAGGAGATACGCAGTATTTT	TRBJ2-3	TRBV29-1	NA	NA
CASVTGTNYGYTF	TGTGCCAGCGTAACAGGGACCAACTATGGCTACACCTTC	TRBJ1-2	TRBV19	NA	NA
CSVGPGTGPETQYF	TGCAGCGTTGGGCCTGGGACAGGTCCTGAGACCCAGTACTTC	TRBJ2-5	TRBV29-1	TRBD1	NA
CSVGETPTYEQYF	TGCAGCGTTGGGGAGACACCGACCTACGAGCAGTACTTC	TRBJ2-7	TRBV29-1	NA	NA